A selection of T cell receptor beta chains follows, all from one sample in a study of blood T cell repertoires in COVID-19. Generated by immunoSEQ multiplex PCR, the TCRdb table keeps only in-frame clones and is missing some. The table lists about 80,000 clones, around four fifths of them singletons, with around 9.7% in the top ten. Specimen: peripheral blood. These TCRs come from a human donor in a cohort sampled during active COVID-19. CDR3s include the opening cysteine and the closing phenylalanine or tryptophan. The D gene is left open where the match is weak. For some rows the clone size is stated as once, few or many, or as a class when expanded; others skip it.

d_call: TRBD2; clone_size: .; j_call: TRBJ2-2; v_call: TRBV7-3; cdr3_nt: TGTGCCAGCAGCTTATTACTGGGTAGCGGGGAATTTAACACCGGGGAGCTGTTTTTT; cdr3_aa: CASSLLLGSGEFNTGELFF
d_call: TRBD2; clone_size: .; j_call: TRBJ2-7; v_call: TRBV4-2; cdr3_nt: TGTGCCAGCAGCGGTAGCGGGGGGGCCTACGAGCAGTACTTC; cdr3_aa: CASSGSGGAYEQYF
d_call: TRBD1; clone_size: .; j_call: TRBJ2-2; v_call: TRBV5-4; cdr3_nt: TGTGCCAGCAGCTTGGCGGGCGGTCCAGGGGGCGCGACCGGGGAGCTGTTTTTT; cdr3_aa: CASSLAGGPGGATGELFF
d_call: TRBD1; clone_size: .; j_call: TRBJ1-4; v_call: TRBV5-4; cdr3_nt: TGTGCCAGCAGCCCTGACAGGGGCTCGAATGAAAAACTGTTTTTT; cdr3_aa: CASSPDRGSNEKLFF
d_call: TRBD2; clone_size: .; j_call: TRBJ2-5; v_call: TRBV5-6; cdr3_nt: TGTGCCAGCAGCTTAAGGAAGACTAGCGGGGGGTACCAAGAGACCCAGTACTTC; cdr3_aa: CASSLRKTSGGYQETQYF
d_call: TRBD1; clone_size: once; j_call: TRBJ1-1; v_call: TRBV6-2/TRBV6-3; cdr3_nt: TGTGCCAGCAGTGACCGGGACAGGGGGCGGTTAACTGAAGCTTTCTTT; cdr3_aa: CASSDRDRGRLTEAFF
d_call: TRBD2; clone_size: .; j_call: TRBJ2-7; v_call: TRBV5-1; cdr3_nt: TGCGCCAGCAGCCAAACTAGCGGGCCTTACTACGAGCAGTACTTC; cdr3_aa: CASSQTSGPYYEQYF
d_call: TRBD1; clone_size: .; j_call: TRBJ2-2; v_call: TRBV28; cdr3_nt: TGTGCCAGCAGTTCAAACGAAGGGGGCTGGATTAACACCGGGGAGCTGTTTTTT; cdr3_aa: CASSSNEGGWINTGELFF
d_call: TRBD1; clone_size: .; j_call: TRBJ2-2; v_call: TRBV5-4; cdr3_nt: TGTGCCAGCAGTTTCGACAGGGGAACCGGGGAGCTGTTTTTT; cdr3_aa: CASSFDRGTGELFF
d_call: TRBD1; clone_size: few; j_call: TRBJ1-5; v_call: TRBV28; cdr3_nt: TGTGCCAGCAGTTTATCGGACAGGGGAAGCAATCAGCCCCAGCATTTT; cdr3_aa: CASSLSDRGSNQPQHF
d_call: TRBD1; clone_size: few; j_call: TRBJ1-1; v_call: TRBV7-8; cdr3_nt: TGTGCCAGCAGCTTCCGACAGGGGGAAGCTTTCTTT; cdr3_aa: CASSFRQGEAFF
d_call: .; clone_size: .; j_call: TRBJ2-1; v_call: TRBV9; cdr3_nt: TGTGCCAGCAGCCGGTCCTCAAACGACAATGAGCAGTTCTTC; cdr3_aa: CASSRSSNDNEQFF
d_call: TRBD2; clone_size: .; j_call: TRBJ2-1; v_call: TRBV5-1; cdr3_nt: TGCGCCACCCGGGGTAGCGGGGACTACAATGAGCAGTTCTTC; cdr3_aa: CATRGSGDYNEQFF
d_call: TRBD1; clone_size: few; j_call: TRBJ1-2; v_call: TRBV14; cdr3_nt: TGTGCCAGCAGCCTTGTCCCCGGGACAGGGAACGGCTACACCTTC; cdr3_aa: CASSLVPGTGNGYTF
d_call: .; clone_size: .; j_call: TRBJ2-1; v_call: TRBV20-1; cdr3_nt: TGCAGTGAGCGGAGCTACAATGAGCAGTTCTTC; cdr3_aa: CSERSYNEQFF
d_call: .; clone_size: .; j_call: TRBJ2-1; v_call: TRBV18; cdr3_nt: TGTGCCAGCTCACCACTCCAGGCTTACAATGAGCAGTTCTTC; cdr3_aa: CASSPLQAYNEQFF
d_call: TRBD1; clone_size: .; j_call: TRBJ1-3; v_call: TRBV9; cdr3_nt: TGTGCCAGCAGCGACACGACAGGGACTGGAAACACCATATATTTT; cdr3_aa: CASSDTTGTGNTIYF
d_call: TRBD1; clone_size: .; j_call: TRBJ2-7; v_call: TRBV10-2; cdr3_nt: TGCGCCAGCAGTGCCCGCCTCGCGGGACAGGGCATCTACGAGCAGTACTTC; cdr3_aa: CASSARLAGQGIYEQYF
d_call: TRBD1; clone_size: .; j_call: TRBJ1-2; v_call: TRBV5-1; cdr3_nt: TGCGCCAGCAGCTCCTCCGGACAGGGGGGGAGTGGCTACACCTTC; cdr3_aa: CASSSSGQGGSGYTF
d_call: .; clone_size: few; j_call: TRBJ1-3; v_call: TRBV10-3; cdr3_nt: TGTGCCATCAGTGATACCCGCCGGAGCTCTGGAAACACCATATATTTT; cdr3_aa: CAISDTRRSSGNTIYF
d_call: TRBD1; clone_size: .; j_call: TRBJ1-6; v_call: TRBV19; cdr3_nt: TGTGCCAGTGGGTCGGGGACAGAGGGTTCACCCCTCCACTTT; cdr3_aa: CASGSGTEGSPLHF
d_call: .; clone_size: .; j_call: TRBJ1-1; v_call: TRBV5-1; cdr3_nt: TGCGCCAGCAGCTTGGTGGCAGACTTAATGAACACTGAAGCTTTCTTT; cdr3_aa: CASSLVADLMNTEAFF
d_call: .; clone_size: .; j_call: TRBJ1-1; v_call: TRBV7-3; cdr3_nt: TGTGCCAGCAGTATTGACAGAGACACTGAAGCTTTCTTT; cdr3_aa: CASSIDRDTEAFF
d_call: .; clone_size: .; j_call: TRBJ2-3; v_call: TRBV5-1; cdr3_nt: TGCGCCAGCGGCGGGGAGAAGGGCACGCAGTATTTT; cdr3_aa: CASGGEKGTQYF
d_call: .; clone_size: .; j_call: TRBJ1-2; v_call: TRBV9; cdr3_nt: TGTGCCAGCAGCCCTGGATCGGGTGGCTACACCTTC; cdr3_aa: CASSPGSGGYTF
d_call: TRBD2; clone_size: .; j_call: TRBJ2-3; v_call: TRBV2; cdr3_nt: TGTGCCAGCAGGGCGACTAGCGGGGGGAGGGATACGCAGTATTTT; cdr3_aa: CASRATSGGRDTQYF
d_call: .; clone_size: once; j_call: TRBJ2-1; v_call: TRBV5-1; cdr3_nt: TGCGCCAGCAGAAGAGAGTCTAACTCCTACAATGAGCAGTTCTTC; cdr3_aa: CASRRESNSYNEQFF
d_call: TRBD1; clone_size: once; j_call: TRBJ1-1; v_call: TRBV11-1; cdr3_nt: TGTGCCAGCAACAACCGGGGACAGTGGGACACTGAAGCTTTCTTT; cdr3_aa: CASNNRGQWDTEAFF
d_call: TRBD2; clone_size: .; j_call: TRBJ2-3; v_call: TRBV6-4; cdr3_nt: TGTGCCAGCAGTGCTCTTAGCGGGAGGGCAGATACGCAGTATTTT; cdr3_aa: CASSALSGRADTQYF
d_call: TRBD1; clone_size: once; j_call: TRBJ1-1; v_call: TRBV19; cdr3_nt: TGTGCCAGTAGCGATACCGGGACAGCGAACACTGAAGCTTTCTTT; cdr3_aa: CASSDTGTANTEAFF
d_call: .; clone_size: .; j_call: TRBJ2-5; v_call: TRBV7-9; cdr3_nt: TGTGCCAGCAGCTTACCTCCGGGGATAGGAGAGACCCAGTACTTC; cdr3_aa: CASSLPPGIGETQYF
d_call: TRBD1; clone_size: few; j_call: TRBJ1-5; v_call: TRBV18; cdr3_nt: TGTGCCAGCTCACGAGACAGGGTGGGTCAGCCCCAGCATTTT; cdr3_aa: CASSRDRVGQPQHF
d_call: TRBD1; clone_size: once; j_call: TRBJ2-5; v_call: TRBV5-1; cdr3_nt: TGCGCCAGCAGCTTGGGCGGGACAGGGGACCAAGAGACCCAGTACTTC; cdr3_aa: CASSLGGTGDQETQYF
d_call: TRBD1; clone_size: .; j_call: TRBJ2-1; v_call: TRBV7-8; cdr3_nt: TGTGCCAGCAGCGTTCCTCCGACAGGGATTTTAAATGAGCAGTTCTTC; cdr3_aa: CASSVPPTGILNEQFF
d_call: .; clone_size: .; j_call: TRBJ2-7; v_call: TRBV14; cdr3_nt: TGTGCCAGCAGCCAAGGCTTCACGGGCTCCTACGAGCAGTACTTC; cdr3_aa: CASSQGFTGSYEQYF
d_call: TRBD2; clone_size: .; j_call: TRBJ2-3; v_call: TRBV11-2; cdr3_nt: TGTGCCAGCAGCTTGTCTAGCGGGGCCACAGATACGCAGTATTTT; cdr3_aa: CASSLSSGATDTQYF
d_call: TRBD2; clone_size: .; j_call: TRBJ2-1; v_call: TRBV2; cdr3_nt: TGTGCCAGCAGTTGGACTAGCGCCAACAATGAGCAGTTCTTC; cdr3_aa: CASSWTSANNEQFF